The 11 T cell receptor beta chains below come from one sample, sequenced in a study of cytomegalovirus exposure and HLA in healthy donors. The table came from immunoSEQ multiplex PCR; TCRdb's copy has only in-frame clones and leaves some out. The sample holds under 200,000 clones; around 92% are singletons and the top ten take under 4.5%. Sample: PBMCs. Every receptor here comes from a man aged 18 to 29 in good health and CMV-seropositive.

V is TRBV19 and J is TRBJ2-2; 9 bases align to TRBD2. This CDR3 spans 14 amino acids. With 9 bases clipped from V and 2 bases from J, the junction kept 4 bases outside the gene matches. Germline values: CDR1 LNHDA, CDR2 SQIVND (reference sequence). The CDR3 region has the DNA TGTGCCAGCTCTAGCGGGATTAACACCGGGGAGCTGTTTTTT. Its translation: CASSSGINTGELFF.

As DNA, the CDR3 is TGCGCCAGCAGCACTTCGGGGGAGGGATACTATGGCTACACCTTC. This encodes CASSTSGEGYYGYTF. The gene calls are TRBV5-1 and TRBJ1-2; tentative D call: TRBD1 (5 bases). The CDR3 totals 15 residues. Trimming pared 4 bases from V and 3 bases from J, leaving 16 bases between. Germline V gene lookup returns CDR1 SGHRS and CDR2 YFSETQ.

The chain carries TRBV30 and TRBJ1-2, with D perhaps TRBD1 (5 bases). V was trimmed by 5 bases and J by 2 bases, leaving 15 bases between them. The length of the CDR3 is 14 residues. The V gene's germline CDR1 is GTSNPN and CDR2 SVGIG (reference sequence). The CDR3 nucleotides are TGTGCCTGGGACCAGGGAATGGGGAACTATGGCTACACCTTC. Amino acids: CAWDQGMGNYGYTF.

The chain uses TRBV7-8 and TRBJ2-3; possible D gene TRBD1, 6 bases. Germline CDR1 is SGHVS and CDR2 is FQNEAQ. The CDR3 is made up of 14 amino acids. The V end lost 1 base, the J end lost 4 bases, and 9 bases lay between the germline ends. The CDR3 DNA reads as TGTGCCAGCAGCTTAGTCAGGGGCCCAGATACGCAGTATTTT. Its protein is CASSLVRGPDTQYF.

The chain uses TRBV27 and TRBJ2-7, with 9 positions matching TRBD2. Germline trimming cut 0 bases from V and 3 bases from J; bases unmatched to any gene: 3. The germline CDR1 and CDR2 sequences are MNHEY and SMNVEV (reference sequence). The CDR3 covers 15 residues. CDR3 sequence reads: CASSLSGAGGYEQYF. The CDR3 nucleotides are TGTGCCAGCAGTTTATCGGGAGCGGGAGGCTACGAGCAGTACTTC.

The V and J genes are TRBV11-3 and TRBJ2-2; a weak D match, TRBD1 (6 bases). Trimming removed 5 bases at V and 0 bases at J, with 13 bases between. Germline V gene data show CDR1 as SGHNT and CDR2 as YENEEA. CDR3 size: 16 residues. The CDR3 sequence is CASSVRGFPNTGELFF. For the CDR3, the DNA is TGTGCCAGCAGCGTCAGGGGATTTCCGAACACCGGGGAGCTGTTTTTT.

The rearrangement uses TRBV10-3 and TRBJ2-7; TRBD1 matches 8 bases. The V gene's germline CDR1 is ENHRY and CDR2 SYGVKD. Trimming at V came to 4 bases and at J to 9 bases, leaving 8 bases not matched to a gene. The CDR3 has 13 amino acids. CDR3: CAISVGQGGGQYF. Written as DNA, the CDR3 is TGTGCCATCAGTGTCGGACAGGGCGGTGGGCAGTACTTC.

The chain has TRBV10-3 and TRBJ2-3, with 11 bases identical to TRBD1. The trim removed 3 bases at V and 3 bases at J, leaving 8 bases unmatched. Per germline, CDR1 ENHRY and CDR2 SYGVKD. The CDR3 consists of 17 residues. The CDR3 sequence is CAISDGQGARSTDTQYF. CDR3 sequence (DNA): TGTGCCATCAGTGACGGACAGGGGGCCCGGTCGACAGATACGCAGTATTTT.

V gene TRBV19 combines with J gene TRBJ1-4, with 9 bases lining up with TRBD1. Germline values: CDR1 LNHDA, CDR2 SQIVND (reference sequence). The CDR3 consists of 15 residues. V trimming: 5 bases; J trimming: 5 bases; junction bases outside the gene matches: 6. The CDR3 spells CASSSPGTGNEKLFF. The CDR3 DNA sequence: TGTGCCAGTAGTTCCCCCGGGACAGGGAATGAAAAACTGTTTTTT.

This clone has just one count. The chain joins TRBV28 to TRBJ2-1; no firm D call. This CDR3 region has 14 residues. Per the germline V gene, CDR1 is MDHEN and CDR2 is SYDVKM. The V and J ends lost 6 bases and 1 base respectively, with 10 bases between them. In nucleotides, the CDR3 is TGTGCCAGCAGCAATTCGCAGTCCTACAATGAGCAGTTCTTC. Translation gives CASSNSQSYNEQFF.

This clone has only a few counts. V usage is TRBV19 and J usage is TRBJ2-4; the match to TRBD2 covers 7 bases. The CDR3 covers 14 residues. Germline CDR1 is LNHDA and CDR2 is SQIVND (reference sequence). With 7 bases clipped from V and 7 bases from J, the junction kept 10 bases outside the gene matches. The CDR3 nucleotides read TGTGCCAGTACACATCGGGGGGAGTCGAACATTCAGTACTTC. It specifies CASTHRGESNIQYF.